This T cell receptor (beta chain) originates from a study of shared clonotypes between healthy human individuals. As regards this clone: Its antigen remains unknown.

The junction had 5 bases not matched to a gene; V was cut back by 5 bases and J by 5 bases. Per germline, CDR1 SGHVS and CDR2 FQNEAQ. The CDR3 extends over 14 amino acids. General observations from the study: Larger richness was generally estimated for naive than memory subsets. The small donor group covered limited genetic and exposure diversity.

TCRdb's table, derived via immunoSEQ multiplex PCR, lists solely in-frame clones and lacks some. The data show roughly 2.2 million clones, 85% to 95% seen once. This receptor was identified in a man younger than 35 in good health. Some clones in this sample may be carry-over from other donors' samples. Input material: naive CD4+ T cells from PBMCs. Sample subset: CD45RA+ positively selected. The rearrangement links TRBV7-8 to TRBJ2-3; TRBD1 matches at 9 bases. DNA for the CDR3: TGTGCCAGCAGCCAAGGACAGGGGAGAGATACGCAGTATTTT. It specifies CASSQGQGRDTQYF.